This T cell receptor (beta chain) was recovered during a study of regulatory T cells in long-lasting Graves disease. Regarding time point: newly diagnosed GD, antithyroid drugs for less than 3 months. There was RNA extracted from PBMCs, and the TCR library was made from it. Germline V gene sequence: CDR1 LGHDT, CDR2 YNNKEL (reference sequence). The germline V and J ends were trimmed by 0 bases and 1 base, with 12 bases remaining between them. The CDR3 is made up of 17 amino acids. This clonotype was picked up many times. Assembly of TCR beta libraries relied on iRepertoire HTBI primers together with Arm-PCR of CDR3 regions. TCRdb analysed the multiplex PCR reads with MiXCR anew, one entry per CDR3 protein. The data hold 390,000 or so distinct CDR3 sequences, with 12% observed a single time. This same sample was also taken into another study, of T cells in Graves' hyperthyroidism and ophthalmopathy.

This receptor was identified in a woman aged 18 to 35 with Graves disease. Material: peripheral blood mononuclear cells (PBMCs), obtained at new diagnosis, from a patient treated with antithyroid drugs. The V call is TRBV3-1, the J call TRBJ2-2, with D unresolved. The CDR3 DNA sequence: TGTGCCAGCAGCCAAGAAGGTCGGTGGGAGAACACCGGGGAGCTGTTTTTT. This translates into CASSQEGRWENTGELFF. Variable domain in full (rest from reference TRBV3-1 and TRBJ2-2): DTAVSQTPKYLVTQMGNDKSIKCEQNLGHDTMYWYKQDSKKFLKIMFSYNNKELIINETVPNRFSPKSPDKAHLNLHINSLELGDSAVYFCASSQEGRWENTGELFFGEGSRLTVL.